These 30 T cell receptor beta chains share one sample of origin, sequenced in a study of T cell responses to AZD1222 COVID-19 vaccine. Clones were read by immunoSEQ multiplex PCR, and TCRdb kept only the in-frame ones, dropping some. Among approximately 110,000 clones listed, 70% to 90% were seen once. Specimen: peripheral blood, collected 28 days after the second AZD1222 dose. Receptors were obtained from an adult who received the AZD1222 COVID-19 vaccine.

This chain uses TRBV30 with TRBJ2-6; a weak D match, TRBD1 (5 bases). The germline CDR1 and CDR2 sequences are GTSNPN and SVGIG (reference sequence). This CDR3 region has 16 residues. V lost 2 bases and J lost 4, with 15 bases in between. The CDR3 loop is CAWSYMQGMGANVLTF. In DNA form, the CDR3 reads TGTGCCTGGAGTTATATGCAGGGTATGGGGGCCAACGTCCTGACTTTC.

This clone was seen more than once but under ten times. CDR3 residues: CASSLGQALNTEAFF. The CDR3 region has the DNA TGTGCCAGCAGCCTCGGACAGGCCCTGAACACTGAAGCTTTCTTT. The chain is built from TRBV7-3 and TRBJ1-1; TRBD1 matches at 7 bases. Looked up from germline, CDR1 is SGHTA and CDR2 is FQGTGA. J was trimmed by 0 bases and V by 5 bases; bases with no gene match: 6. The length of the CDR3 is 15 residues.

This chain connects TRBV10-3 to TRBJ2-1, with TRBD2 matching over 11 bases. J lost 10 bases, V lost 11 bases, and 10 bases had no gene match. There are 13 residues in the CDR3. Germline CDR1 ENHRY, CDR2 SYGVKD. The CDR3 sequence is CAVKGLAEGEQFF. DNA of the CDR3: TGTGCCGTCAAGGGACTAGCGGAGGGGGAGCAGTTCTTC.

CDR3 sequence: CASSFLELYRGRLYTEAFF. In DNA form, the CDR3 reads TGTGCCAGCAGTTTCCTAGAACTCTACAGGGGGCGTTTGTACACTGAAGCTTTCTTT. The chain uses TRBV28 and TRBJ1-1, with TRBD1 identical over 9 bases. The CDR3 contains 19 residues. The V and J ends lost 3 bases and 3 bases, in that order; junction bases with no gene match: 17. Looked up from germline, CDR1 is MDHEN and CDR2 is SYDVKM.

V usage is TRBV11-3 and J usage is TRBJ2-3; perhaps TRBD1 as D (5 bases). The CDR3 is 14 amino acids. Trimming removed 5 bases at V and 4 bases at J, with 13 bases between. Germline CDR1 and CDR2: SGHNT and YENEEA. The CDR3 here is CASSTDRSSDTQYF. The CDR3 coding sequence is TGTGCCAGCAGCACAGACAGATCCTCAGATACGCAGTATTTT.

Points on this clone: The junction departs from the called germline gene at one end, perhaps through a read error. V is TRBV7-7 and J is TRBJ2-6; D call uncertain. The CDR3 is 16 residues long. Per the germline V gene, CDR1 is SSHAT and CDR2 is FNYEAQ (reference sequence). The CDR3 loop reads CASSSDGPSGANVLTF. The CDR3 DNA sequence: TGTGCTAGCAGCTCCGATGGGCCTTCTGGGGCCAACGTCCTGACTTTC. Full variable domain (missing parts from reference TRBV7-7 and TRBJ2-6): GAGVSQSPRYKVTKRGQDVTLRCDPISSHATLYWYQQALGQGPEFLTYFNYEAQPDKSGLPSDRFSAERPEGSISTLTIQRTEQRDSAMYRCASSSDGPSGANVLTFGAGSRLTVL.

The chain couples TRBV6-5 to TRBJ2-1; no clear D gene. The CDR3 runs 12 residues. V lost 8 bases, J lost 6 bases, and 11 bases lay in between. Germline V CDR1 and CDR2: MNHEY, SVGAGI. The CDR3 sequence is CASAVMVNEQFF. The DNA of the CDR3 is TGTGCCAGCGCGGTAATGGTCAATGAGCAGTTCTTC.

The chain carries TRBV28 and TRBJ1-2; D gene unclear. Trimming shortened V by 2 bases and J by 0 bases, and 4 bases separated the two germline ends. Germline CDR1 is MDHEN and CDR2 is SYDVKM. CDR3 length: 13 residues. The CDR3 DNA reads TGTGCCAGCAGTTTACCCCCTAACTATGGCTACACCTTC. Translation gives CASSLPPNYGYTF.

This chain uses TRBV5-6 with TRBJ2-3, with D unclear. The V and J ends lost 1 base and 1 base respectively, with 10 bases between them. CDR1 and CDR2 from the germline V gene are SGHDT and YYEEEE. This CDR3 is 15 amino acids long. Here the CDR3 DNA reads TGTGCCAGCAGCTTGAAATACGCTGGCACAGATACGCAGTATTTT. Protein sequence: CASSLKYAGTDTQYF.

This sequence joins TRBV28 and TRBJ1-2; D uncertain. Germline CDR1 MDHEN, CDR2 SYDVKM. The CDR3 contains 18 residues. The germline V and J ends were trimmed by 6 bases and 2 bases, with 25 bases remaining between them. The CDR3 is CASRPQTFGKDQNYGYTF. CDR3 nucleotides: TGTGCCAGCAGACCGCAGACCTTCGGTAAAGACCAAAACTATGGCTACACCTTC.

In its sample, this clone was seen a few times. The V and J genes are TRBV20-1 and TRBJ1-1, with 9 positions matching TRBD1. Trimming took 5 bases from V and 12 from J; bases not matched to a gene: 7. Germline assignment: CDR1 DFQATT and CDR2 SNEGSKA (reference sequence). The CDR3 runs to 11 residues. The CDR3 reads CSAEDRGGSFF. Written as DNA, the CDR3 is TGCAGTGCTGAGGACAGGGGTGGATCTTTCTTT.

This sequence joins TRBV6-2 or TRBV6-3 and TRBJ1-1, with TRBD1 matching 8 bases. After removal of 6 bases from V and 5 bases from J, the junction contained 11 bases not matched to a gene. Germline V lookup: CDR1 MNHEY, CDR2 SVGEGT. There are 15 residues in the CDR3. CDR3: CASRPQTGAATEAFF. As DNA, the CDR3 is TGTGCCAGCAGACCTCAGACAGGGGCCGCTACTGAAGCTTTCTTT.

The chain has TRBV5-6 and TRBJ2-2; D ambiguous. This CDR3 is 14 amino acids long. Germline-derived CDR1 and CDR2 are SGHDT and YYEEEE. V was cut by 0 bases and J by 6 bases, with 9 bases left in between. The CDR3 DNA is TGTGCCAGCAGCTTGGCGGTAGTCCCCGGGGAGCTGTTTTTT. This translates into CASSLAVVPGELFF.

The V call is TRBV5-4, the J call TRBJ2-1, with D possibly being TRBD2 (6 bases). The CDR3 consists of 16 residues. The germline gives CDR1 SGHNT, CDR2 YYREEE (reference sequence). With 4 bases removed from V and 0 bases from J, the gap between germline ends came to 14 bases. This CDR3 reads CASSVGTPGSYNEQFF. CDR3 in DNA: TGTGCCAGCAGCGTAGGGACTCCCGGCTCCTACAATGAGCAGTTCTTC. The whole variable domain, filled in from reference TRBV5-4 and TRBJ2-1, reads ETGVTQSPTHLIKTRGQQVTLRCSSQSGHNTVSWYQQALGQGPQFIFQYYREEENGRGNFPPRFSGLQFPNYSSELNVNALELDDSALYLCASSVGTPGSYNEQFFGPGTRLTVL.

Only a few counts were recorded for this clone. V usage is TRBV11-2 and J usage is TRBJ1-5; 7 nucleotides agree with TRBD1. Unmatched junction bases numbered 0, after V lost 3 bases and J lost 1 base. This CDR3 is built from 14 residues. CDR1 is SGHAT and CDR2 is FQNNGV in the germline V gene. CDR3 protein: CASSLTGSNQPQHF. Here the CDR3 DNA reads TGTGCCAGCAGCTTGACAGGGAGCAATCAGCCCCAGCATTTT.

As regards this clone: Mismatch with germline at one junction end may stem from a read error. The V gene is TRBV5-6, the J gene TRBJ1-2; D remains ambiguous. In germline, CDR1 is SGHDT, CDR2 YYEEEE. The CDR3 has 14 residues. The CDR3 nucleotides read TGTGCTAGCAGCTTGGAAGCAGGCCCTTGGGGCTACACCTTC. This gives the protein CASSLEAGPWGYTF.

The chain uses TRBV24-1 and TRBJ1-5; TRBD1 aligns across 7 bases. Germline V gene data show CDR1 as KGHDR and CDR2 as SFDVKD. The junction had 5 bases not matched to a gene; V was cut back by 0 bases and J by 10 bases. The CDR3 loop spans 14 amino acids. The CDR3 region is CATSDLRTGQPQHF. The CDR3, as DNA: TGTGCCACCAGTGATTTGCGGACAGGACAACCCCAGCATTTT.

This clone was seen only a few times. The CDR3 protein is CAWTPWLASGSYEQYF. Here the CDR3 DNA reads TGTGCCTGGACCCCCTGGTTGGCTAGCGGGTCCTACGAGCAGTACTTC. The chain recombines TRBV30 with TRBJ2-7; 8 bases match TRBD2. Trimming took 4 bases from V and 1 from J; bases not matched to a gene: 12. Germline values: CDR1 GTSNPN, CDR2 SVGIG (reference sequence). The CDR3 totals 16 residues.

This clone was detected once. This chain links TRBV5-8 with TRBJ1-2, with TRBD1 as a possible D gene (5 bases). The V end lost 8 bases, the J end lost 4 bases, and 12 bases lay between the germline ends. CDR1 is SGHTS, CDR2 YDEGEE, per germline. The CDR3 is 12 amino acids. The CDR3 region is CASQGFGYGYTF. CDR3 DNA: TGTGCCAGTCAGGGTTTCGGCTATGGCTACACCTTC. Looking up the rest from reference TRBV5-8 and TRBJ1-2 gives the full variable domain: EAGVTQSPTHLIKTRGQQATLRCSPISGHTSVYWYQQALGLGLQFLLWYDEGEERNRGNFPPRFSGRQFPNYSSELNVNALELEDSALYLCASQGFGYGYTFGSGTRLTVV.

The rearrangement uses TRBV15 and TRBJ2-2; 9 bases are shared with TRBD2. J lost 3 bases, V lost 6 bases, and 2 bases had no gene match. The CDR3 spans 14 residues. CDR1 and CDR2 (germline): LNHNV, YYDKDF (reference sequence). In DNA, the CDR3 is TGTGCCACCAGGACTAGCGGTTACACCGGGGAGCTGTTTTTT. Its translation is CATRTSGYTGELFF.

The chain uses TRBV29-1 and TRBJ1-1, with unresolved D. Trimming stripped 7 bases from V and 2 bases from J, with 8 bases between. Germline V lookup: CDR1 SQVTM, CDR2 ANQGSEA. The CDR3 loop spans 11 amino acids. CDR3 in amino acids: CSAISNTEAFF. CDR3 in DNA: TGCAGCGCGATCAGTAACACTGAAGCTTTCTTT.

The rearrangement joins TRBV5-6 to TRBJ2-1, with 12 positions matching TRBD2. The CDR3 length is 18 residues. Trimming cost V 4 bases and J 0 bases; bases outside gene matches: 8. The V gene's germline CDR1 is SGHDT and CDR2 YYEEEE. Written as DNA, the CDR3 is TGTGCCAGCAGCAATATGGGACTAGCGGGCAGCTCCTACAATGAGCAGTTCTTC. Translated: CASSNMGLAGSSYNEQFF.

This chain joins TRBV11-2 and TRBJ2-7, with 10 bases lining up with TRBD1. The length of the CDR3 is 15 residues. Germline assignment: CDR1 SGHAT and CDR2 FQNNGV. The V and J ends lost 5 bases and 0 bases, in that order; junction bases with no gene match: 4. Here the CDR3 reads CASSTGTGVSYEQYF. In DNA form, the CDR3 reads TGTGCCAGCAGCACAGGGACAGGGGTCTCCTACGAGCAGTACTTC.

The rearrangement links TRBV28 to TRBJ1-5, with D uncertain. Between the trimmed V and J ends, which lost 2 bases and 8 bases, there was a span of 19 bases. In germline, CDR1 is MDHEN, CDR2 SYDVKM. This CDR3 is built from 16 residues. The CDR3 is CASSLLIEGPPKPQHF. The CDR3 bases are TGTGCCAGCAGTTTACTAATTGAGGGTCCCCCGAAGCCCCAGCATTTT.

The chain is built from TRBV5-1 and TRBJ1-5; weak D call: TRBD1 (6 bases). The CDR3 is 17 residues long. Germline-derived CDR1 and CDR2 are SGHRS and YFSETQ. With 3 bases removed from V and 3 bases from J, the gap between germline ends came to 19 bases. In DNA form, the CDR3 reads TGCGCCAGCAGCTCAGGAACCGGTGACAGGTACAATCAGCCCCAGCATTTT. This gives the protein CASSSGTGDRYNQPQHF. Supplemented by reference TRBV5-1 and TRBJ1-5, the full variable domain reads KAGVTQTPRYLIKTRGQQVTLSCSPISGHRSVSWYQQTPGQGLQFLFEYFSETQRNKGNFPGRFSGRQFSNSRSEMNVSTLELGDSALYLCASSSGTGDRYNQPQHFGDGTRLSIL.

J is TRBJ2-1 and V is TRBV9; maybe TRBD2 (5 bases). V was cut by 3 bases and J by 3 bases, with 16 bases left in between. The CDR3 is 16 amino acids. The germline gives CDR1 SGDLS, CDR2 YYNGEE. The CDR3: CASSGGERPFYNEQFF. CDR3 DNA: TGTGCCAGCAGCGGAGGAGAGCGGCCTTTCTACAATGAGCAGTTCTTC. Using reference TRBV9 and TRBJ2-1 for the parts outside the CDR3, the full variable domain is DSGVTQTPKHLITATGQRVTLRCSPRSGDLSVYWYQQSLDQGLQFLIQYYNGEERAKGNILERFSAQQFPDLHSELNLSSLELGDSALYFCASSGGERPFYNEQFFGPGTRLTVL.

This clone was found a few times. This chain joins TRBV19 and TRBJ1-2; 10 bases match TRBD1. The length of the CDR3 is 14 residues. CDR1 LNHDA and CDR2 SQIVND come from the germline V gene (reference sequence). J lost 4 bases, V lost 5 bases, and 4 bases had no gene match. The CDR3 here is CASSDRGLGYGYTF. CDR3 DNA sequence: TGTGCCAGTAGTGACAGGGGGCTTGGCTATGGCTACACCTTC.

V gene TRBV19 combines with J gene TRBJ1-5; tentatively, D is TRBD1 (5 bases). This CDR3 spans 17 amino acids. CDR1 and CDR2 (germline): LNHDA, SQIVND (reference sequence). Trimming left V 0 bases short and J 3 bases short, with 15 bases between. The CDR3 sequence is CASSIEGGTLTNQPQHF. The CDR3 coding sequence is TGTGCCAGTAGTATAGAGGGGGGAACCCTTACCAATCAGCCCCAGCATTTT.

The V gene is TRBV7-2, the J gene TRBJ1-1; 7 nucleotides line up with TRBD1. This CDR3 comprises 15 residues. Per germline, CDR1 SGHTA and CDR2 FQGNSA. Trimming at V came to 5 bases and at J to 6 bases, leaving 12 bases not matched to a gene. This chain's CDR3 is CASSLVNRGIAEAFF. DNA for the CDR3: TGTGCCAGCAGCCTAGTAAACAGGGGAATCGCTGAAGCTTTCTTT.

The chain is built from TRBV7-8 and TRBJ1-3, with D perhaps TRBD1 (5 bases). The ends were cut back, 5 bases at V and 0 bases at J, with 17 bases in the middle. There are 17 residues in the CDR3. Germline CDR1 reads SGHVS; CDR2 reads FQNEAQ. The CDR3 protein is CASSPQGGGFSGNTIYF. Written as DNA, the CDR3 is TGTGCCAGCAGCCCCCAGGGAGGTGGTTTCTCTGGAAACACCATATATTTT. The full variable domain, with the rest looked up from reference TRBV7-8 and TRBJ1-3, is GAGVSQSPRYKVAKRGQDVALRCDPISGHVSLFWYQQALGQGPEFLTYFQNEAQLDKSGLPSDRFFAERPEGSVSTLKIQRTQQEDSAVYLCASSPQGGGFSGNTIYFGEGSWLTVV.